Following are 23 T cell receptor beta chains from one sample sequenced in a study of cytomegalovirus exposure and HLA in healthy donors. Data came from immunoSEQ multiplex PCR; TCRdb stores just in-frame clones and leaves some out. The sample shows 150,000 to 200,000 clones, around 85% of them seen only once. The sequencing input was PBMCs. The receptor source for this set is a woman in her twenties or thirties in good health and CMV-seronegative.

This clone was seen a few times. The chain combines TRBV19 with TRBJ2-7; TRBD2 is a possible D gene (5 bases). The length of the CDR3 is 11 residues. Trimming cost V 8 bases and J 0 bases, with 5 bases left between them. In germline, CDR1 is LNHDA, CDR2 SQIVND (reference sequence). Here the CDR3 DNA reads TGTGCCAGTGGGAGCTCCTACGAGCAGTACTTC. Amino acids: CASGSSYEQYF.

The rearrangement uses TRBV21-1 and TRBJ1-1. TRBV21-1 is designated a pseudogene. The CDR3 has 14 residues. The DNA of the CDR3 is TGTGCCAGCAGGGGGCGGGGCATGAACACTGAAGCTTTCTTT. This sequence encodes CASRGRGMNTEAFF.

This rearrangement joins TRBV20-1 to TRBJ2-1, with D perhaps TRBD1 or TRBD2 (7 bases each). CDR3 size: 10 residues. The germline gives CDR1 DFQATT, CDR2 SNEGSKA (reference sequence). Trimming shortened V by 6 bases and J by 12 bases, and 12 bases separated the two germline ends. CDR3 region: CSADREGQFF. The CDR3, as DNA: TGCAGTGCCGACAGGGAGGGGCAGTTCTTC.

The J gene is TRBJ1-2, the V gene TRBV6-5; D might be TRBD1 (5 bases). The length of the CDR3 is 14 residues. Germline assignment: CDR1 MNHEY and CDR2 SVGAGI. V lost 2 bases, J lost 4 bases, and 11 bases lay in between. CDR3 DNA sequence: TGTGCCAGCAGTTACGGCGACAGTCGCTATGGCTACACCTTC. The encoded protein is CASSYGDSRYGYTF.

This chain connects TRBV11-3 to TRBJ1-2, with TRBD1 matching over 8 bases. The CDR3 has 13 amino acids. Trimming cost V 5 bases and J 7 bases; bases outside gene matches: 6. The germline CDR1 and CDR2 sequences are SGHNT and YENEEA. CDR3 nucleotide sequence: TGTGCCAGCAGCCGCCAGGGGGCGGGTGGCTACACCTTC. Its translation is CASSRQGAGGYTF.

The J gene is TRBJ2-3, the V gene TRBV4-1; D perhaps matches TRBD2 (7 bases). This CDR3 contains 17 residues. Trimming left V 3 bases short and J 0 bases short, with 16 bases between. Germline assignment: CDR1 MGHRA and CDR2 YSYEKL. The CDR3 DNA reads TGCGCCAGCAGCCACCGAGGGGGGGCAGCCAGCACAGATACGCAGTATTTT. This codes for CASSHRGGAASTDTQYF.

CDR3 sequence reads: CASSRHATNEKLFF. The CDR3 DNA is TGTGCCAGCAGCAGACACGCAACTAATGAAAAACTGTTTTTT. The chain is built from TRBV28 and TRBJ1-4; D remains unclear. V dropped 6 bases and J dropped 0 bases, with 8 bases sitting between them. CDR3 size: 14 residues. Germline CDR1 reads MDHEN; CDR2 reads SYDVKM.

The gene calls are TRBV19 and TRBJ2-1, with D perhaps matching TRBD2 (6 bases). Germline-derived CDR1 and CDR2 are LNHDA and SQIVND (reference sequence). This CDR3 contains 14 residues. V lost 6 bases to trimming and J lost 7 bases, with 16 bases between them. The CDR3 spells CASSLTGTQNEQFF. The CDR3 DNA reads as TGTGCCAGTAGCCTTACCGGGACTCAAAATGAGCAGTTCTTC.

The J gene is TRBJ2-1, the V gene TRBV19, with D unresolved. The CDR3 runs to 13 residues. Germline values: CDR1 LNHDA, CDR2 SQIVND (reference sequence). The V end lost 6 bases, the J end lost 1 base, and 7 bases lay between the germline ends. The CDR3 here is CASRSNSYNEQFF. The CDR3 coding sequence is TGTGCCAGTAGGAGTAATTCCTACAATGAGCAGTTCTTC.

This chain links TRBV9 with TRBJ2-7; D ambiguous. Germline loops: CDR1 SGDLS, CDR2 YYNGEE. Trimming stripped 4 bases from V and 6 bases from J, with 20 bases between. The length of the CDR3 is 15 residues. CDR3 nucleotide sequence: TGTGCCAGCAGCCCTAACTTACAAGGGATGGGCGAGCAGTACTTC. This encodes CASSPNLQGMGEQYF.

The chain joins TRBV20-1 to TRBJ2-7; TRBD2 agrees at 9 bases. This CDR3 is built from 11 residues. V was clipped by 8 bases and J by 5 bases; unmatched bases: 4. Germline V gives CDR1 DFQATT, CDR2 SNEGSKA (reference sequence). Here the CDR3 reads CSLPSGNEQYF. In nucleotides, the CDR3 is TGCAGTCTCCCTAGCGGGAACGAGCAGTACTTC.

This rearrangement joins TRBV6-6 to TRBJ2-7, with D possibly being TRBD1 or TRBD2 (5 bases each). V lost 7 bases, J lost 4 bases, and 23 bases lay in between. The CDR3 runs to 16 residues. Germline CDR1 reads MNHNY; CDR2 reads SVGAGI (reference sequence). DNA of the CDR3: TGTGCCAGCACCAACGAGGTCCGGCAGGGAGTATACGAGCAGTACTTC. It is translated as CASTNEVRQGVYEQYF.

V is TRBV19 and J is TRBJ1-3, with D maybe TRBD1 (5 bases). This CDR3 is 14 amino acids long. Trimming pared 10 bases from V and 0 bases from J, leaving 13 bases between. Per the germline V gene, CDR1 is LNHDA and CDR2 is SQIVND (reference sequence). CDR3 in DNA: TGTGCCACTGAAACAGGTTCCTCTGGAAACACCATATATTTT. This codes for CATETGSSGNTIYF.

The J gene is TRBJ2-1, the V gene TRBV9; 7 bases are shared with TRBD2. Germline CDR1 and CDR2: SGDLS and YYNGEE. The CDR3 length is 15 residues. V dropped 0 bases and J dropped 9; count of bases not matched to a gene: 9. CDR3 protein: CASSVGQAGPAEQFF. The CDR3 DNA is TGTGCCAGCAGCGTAGGTCAAGCGGGGCCCGCTGAGCAGTTCTTC.

The gene calls are TRBV14 and TRBJ2-7; D remains unclear. The CDR3 consists of 16 residues. The germline CDR1 and CDR2 sequences are SGHDN and FVKESK. Trimming removed 4 bases from V and 1 base from J, with 17 bases in between. CDR3 in DNA: TGTGCCAGCAGCCGGGAATGGGGTCCCCCGTCCTACGAGCAGTACTTC. Encoded protein: CASSREWGPPSYEQYF. The whole variable domain, remainder taken from reference TRBV14 and TRBJ2-7, is EAGVTQFPSHSVIEKGQTVTLRCDPISGHDNLYWYRRVMGKEIKFLLHFVKESKQDESGMPNNRFLAERTGGTYSTLKVQPAELEDSGVYFCASSREWGPPSYEQYFGPGTRLTVT.

The chain employs TRBV6-5 and TRBJ1-2; TRBD1 might be the D (6 bases). CDR1 MNHEY and CDR2 SVGAGI come from the germline V gene. This CDR3 is built from 14 residues. V dropped 6 bases and J dropped 4 bases, with 15 bases sitting between them. CDR3 DNA sequence: TGTGCCAGCAGGCGCAGGGGCAGTAGCTATGGCTACACCTTC. It specifies CASRRRGSSYGYTF.

The CDR3 nucleotides read TGTGCCAGCAGCTTGTACGAGCGAGACTATGGCTACACCTTC. It is translated as CASSLYERDYGYTF. The chain uses TRBV5-6 and TRBJ1-2; no reliable D call. V lost 1 base, J lost 3 bases, and 10 bases lay in between. The CDR3 sequence is 14 residues long. The V gene's germline CDR1 is SGHDT and CDR2 YYEEEE.

The genes are TRBV12-5 and TRBJ1-1, with D unclear. V was cut by 3 bases and J by 0 bases, with 11 bases left in between. The CDR3 contains 15 residues. Germline V lookup: CDR1 LGHNT, CDR2 FRNRAP. CDR3 amino acids: CASGFRSRLNTEAFF. CDR3 bases: TGTGCTAGTGGTTTTAGGAGTAGGCTGAACACTGAAGCTTTCTTT.

The chain joins TRBV30 to TRBJ1-6; 10 nucleotides align to TRBD1. Germline CDR1 GTSNPN, CDR2 SVGIG (reference sequence). The CDR3 is made up of 21 amino acids. J lost 3 bases, V lost 2 bases, and 19 bases had no gene match. CDR3 residues: CAWSLGEPSGQGKVYNSPLHF. CDR3 DNA: TGTGCCTGGAGTCTAGGGGAGCCATCGGGACAGGGGAAAGTCTATAATTCACCCCTCCACTTT. Full variable domain (missing parts from reference TRBV30 and TRBJ1-6): SQTIHQWPATLVQPVGSPLSLECTVEGTSNPNLYWYRQAAGRGLQLLFYSVGIGQISSEVPQNLSASRPQDRQFILSSKKLLLSDSGFYLCAWSLGEPSGQGKVYNSPLHFGNGTRLTVT.

This clone was counted between two and nine times. The V call is TRBV6-1, the J call TRBJ1-2; no definite D call. The CDR3 loop spans 15 amino acids. The V and J ends lost 1 base and 2 bases respectively, with 11 bases between them. Germline loops: CDR1 MNHNS, CDR2 SASEGT. The CDR3 DNA follows: TGTGCCAGCAGTGAAGGGTCTGCGGGGAACTATGGCTACACCTTC. This encodes CASSEGSAGNYGYTF.

The chain links TRBV2 to TRBJ2-2; 7 positions agree with TRBD1. CDR3 size: 14 residues. The V gene end was trimmed by 6 bases and the J gene end by 3 bases; junction bases not matched to a gene: 4. Germline CDR1 and CDR2: SNHLY and FYNNEI. CDR3 region: CASRRQGYTGELFF. The CDR3 DNA sequence: TGTGCCAGCAGACGACAGGGTTACACCGGGGAGCTGTTTTTT.

This clone was counted only a few times. The rearrangement uses TRBV27 and TRBJ2-1; D is undetermined. Per the germline V gene, CDR1 is MNHEY and CDR2 is SMNVEV (reference sequence). There are 13 residues in the CDR3. V was shortened by 11 bases and J by 5 bases, with 16 bases between the two germline ends. The CDR3 DNA follows: TGTGCCTCAAGGTCGTCCCCACACAATGAGCAGTTCTTC. Translating gives CASRSSPHNEQFF.

The chain links TRBV7-9 to TRBJ1-5; no clear D. Germline V CDR1 and CDR2: SEHNR, FQNEAQ (reference sequence). Trimming took 1 base from V and 4 from J, leaving 5 bases between them. The CDR3 is 13 residues long. In nucleotides, the CDR3 is TGTGCCAGCAGCTTAGGTCATAATCAGCCCCAGCATTTT. Amino acids: CASSLGHNQPQHF. Looking up the rest from reference TRBV7-9 and TRBJ1-5 gives the full variable domain: DTGVSQNPRHKITKRGQNVTFRCDPISEHNRLYWYRQTLGQGPEFLTYFQNEAQLEKSRLLSDRFSAERPKGSFSTLEIQRTEQGDSAMYLCASSLGHNQPQHFGDGTRLSIL.